The rows below give T cell receptor beta chains drawn from one sample of a study of technical replicates of blood from four donors. Libraries were prepared by immunoSEQ multiplex PCR; TCRdb keeps only in-frame clonotypes and omits some of them. The sample consists of 60,000 to 70,000 clones, around 86% of them appearing once. The sequenced material came from PBMCs. Receptor source: a human donor in good health. Some clones in this sample may be carry-over from other donors' samples. Both conserved end residues are part of each CDR3. Each record gives: J gene, V gene, D gene, clone size, CDR3 protein, CDR3 DNA. The D gene is left open where the match is weak. Only part of the rows carry a size: once, few, many, or a class if the clone is expanded.

>TRBJ2-3|TRBV6-5|TRBD2|-
CASSRTSVGADTQYF
TGTGCCAGCTCCCGGACTAGCGTAGGCGCAGATACGCAGTATTTT
>TRBJ1-4|TRBV7-6|TRBD1|once
CASSRGQGNEKLFF
TGTGCCAGCAGCCGTGGACAGGGCAATGAAAAACTGTTTTTT
>TRBJ2-7|TRBV30|-|-
CAWRAGAWYEQYF
TGTGCCTGGAGGGCAGGGGCTTGGTACGAGCAGTACTTC
>TRBJ2-7|TRBV7-2|TRBD2|once
CASSTGTRGRQYF
TGTGCCAGCAGCACCGGGACTAGGGGTCGGCAGTACTTC
>TRBJ1-1|TRBV10-3|TRBD1|-
CAISGGDSQFF
TGTGCCATCAGTGGCGGGGACAGCCAATTTTTT
>TRBJ2-7|TRBV5-4|TRBD2|-
CASSYERGGSYEQYF
TGTGCCAGCAGCTACGAGCGGGGGGGCTCCTACGAGCAGTACTTC
>TRBJ2-7|TRBV11-2|TRBD1|-
CASSWDRAGEQYF
TGTGCCAGCAGCTGGGACAGGGCGGGCGAGCAGTACTTC
>TRBJ2-6|TRBV5-4|-|-
CASSLNRAGANVLTF
TGTGCCAGCAGCTTGAACAGGGCTGGGGCCAACGTCCTGACTTTC
>TRBJ2-1|TRBV19|-|-
CASSNLQNANEQFF
TGTGCCAGTAGTAATTTACAGAACGCCAATGAGCAGTTCTTC
>TRBJ2-4|TRBV5-6|TRBD2|-
CASSLEGSGGEDIQYF
TGTGCCAGCAGCTTGGAGGGTAGCGGGGGGGAGGACATTCAGTACTTC
>TRBJ2-1|TRBV11-3|-|once
CASSSTFLGSSYNEQFF
TGTGCCAGCAGCTCTACCTTCCTGGGGAGCTCCTACAATGAGCAGTTCTTC
>TRBJ1-2|TRBV29-1|-|-
CSVGPEGVQGYTF
TGCAGCGTTGGGCCCGAGGGTGTTCAAGGCTACACCTTC
>TRBJ2-7|TRBV7-6|TRBD1|-
CASSSPEPGQVIGEQYF
TGTGCCAGCAGCTCGCCAGAACCGGGACAGGTCATAGGTGAGCAGTACTTC
>TRBJ2-1|TRBV7-9|-|-
CASSPGLTYEQFF
TGTGCCAGCAGCCCAGGACTAACCTATGAGCAGTTCTTC
>TRBJ2-7|TRBV13|TRBD2|-
CASSPSSGSTYEQYF
TGTGCCAGCAGCCCAAGTAGCGGGAGTACGTACGAGCAGTACTTC
>TRBJ2-7|TRBV6-5|-|-
CASSYYPGAYEQYF
TGTGCCAGCAGTTACTACCCAGGGGCCTACGAGCAGTACTTC
>TRBJ2-7|TRBV7-2|-|-
CASSLAGAGEQYF
TGTGCCAGCAGCTTAGCGGGAGCAGGAGAGCAGTACTTC
>TRBJ2-1|TRBV5-1|TRBD1|-
CASSLGDRGLVEQFF
TGCGCCAGCAGCTTGGGGGACAGGGGGCTGGTTGAGCAGTTCTTC
>TRBJ2-1|TRBV7-7|-|once
CASSLELGVEQFF
TGTGCCAGCAGCTTAGAACTAGGAGTTGAGCAGTTCTTC
>TRBJ1-2|TRBV9|TRBD1|-
CASSVAPGQGIDYGYTF
TGTGCCAGCAGCGTAGCACCGGGACAGGGAATAGACTATGGCTACACCTTC
>TRBJ2-7|TRBV4-3|TRBD2|-
CASSQRLAGGEQYF
TGCGCCAGCAGCCAGAGACTAGCGGGCGGCGAGCAGTACTTC
>TRBJ2-5|TRBV2|TRBD2|-
CASSFQRGGGETQYF
TGTGCCAGCAGTTTTCAGCGGGGGGGCGGAGAGACCCAGTACTTC
>TRBJ1-5|TRBV6-4|TRBD1|-
CASSTTGGQPQHF
TGTGCCAGCAGTACGACAGGGGGACAGCCCCAGCATTTT
>TRBJ2-1|TRBV12-2|-|-
CASRLVSSGNFSYNEQFF
TGTGCAAGTCGCTTAGTTTCTTCGGGAAACTTCTCCTACAATGAGCAGTTCTTC